This T cell receptor (beta chain) was obtained from a study of cytomegalovirus exposure and HLA in healthy donors. Notes on the study in general: Whilst most TCR sequences proved rare, a subset of public TCRs occurred across many donors. 16,951 TCR beta sequences were associated with HLA alleles at 0.05 false discovery rate in a later analysis.

PCR used 60 Vbeta primers and 13 Jbeta primers. Data came from immunoSEQ multiplex PCR; TCRdb stores just in-frame clones and leaves some out. The sample includes 150,000 to 200,000 clones, around 81% seen only once; the top ten take about 1.8%. The CDR3 sequence is 14 residues long. Germline CDR1 and CDR2: MNHNS and SASEGT. With V trimmed by 10 bases and J by 6 bases, 11 bases remained unmatched. Regarding this clone: The antigen is undetermined.

This receptor was taken from a man younger than 30 in good health and CMV-seronegative. V gene TRBV6-1 combines with J gene TRBJ2-3; 9 nucleotides agree with TRBD1. Input material: PBMCs. The CDR3 DNA reads TGTGCCATCTCCGGGACAGGGAGGGCGGATACGCAGTATTTT. Amino acids: CAISGTGRADTQYF.